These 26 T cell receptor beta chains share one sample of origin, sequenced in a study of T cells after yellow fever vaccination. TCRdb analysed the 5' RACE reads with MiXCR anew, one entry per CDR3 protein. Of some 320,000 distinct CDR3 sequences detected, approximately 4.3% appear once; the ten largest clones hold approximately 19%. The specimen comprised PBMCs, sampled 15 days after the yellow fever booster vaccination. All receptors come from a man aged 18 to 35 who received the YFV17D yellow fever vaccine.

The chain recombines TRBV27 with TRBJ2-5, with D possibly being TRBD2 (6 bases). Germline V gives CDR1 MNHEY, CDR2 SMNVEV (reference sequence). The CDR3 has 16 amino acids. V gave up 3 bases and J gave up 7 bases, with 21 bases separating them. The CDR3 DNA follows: TGTGCCAGCAGTTTCCTACCGGGAGCCAAGGCGGGGACCCAGTACTTC. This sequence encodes CASSFLPGAKAGTQYF.

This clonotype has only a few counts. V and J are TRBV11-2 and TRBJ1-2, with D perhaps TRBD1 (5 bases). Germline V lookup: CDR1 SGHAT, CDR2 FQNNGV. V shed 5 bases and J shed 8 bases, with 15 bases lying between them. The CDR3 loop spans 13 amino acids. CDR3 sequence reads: CASSPYGGKGYTF. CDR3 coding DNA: TGTGCCAGCAGCCCGTACGGGGGGAAGGGCTACACCTTC.

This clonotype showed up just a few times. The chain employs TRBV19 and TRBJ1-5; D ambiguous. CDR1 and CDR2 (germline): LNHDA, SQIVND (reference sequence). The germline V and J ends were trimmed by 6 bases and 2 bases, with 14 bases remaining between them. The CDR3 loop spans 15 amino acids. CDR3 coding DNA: TGTGCCAGTAGCCGGTTTTCTACAGGCAATCAGCCCCAGCATTTT. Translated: CASSRFSTGNQPQHF.

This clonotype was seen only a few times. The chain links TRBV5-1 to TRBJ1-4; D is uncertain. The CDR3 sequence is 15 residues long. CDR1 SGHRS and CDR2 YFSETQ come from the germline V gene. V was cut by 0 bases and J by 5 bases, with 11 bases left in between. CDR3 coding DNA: TGCGCCAGCAGCTTGGGAGTCGGTTTAAATGAAAAACTGTTTTTT. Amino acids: CASSLGVGLNEKLFF.

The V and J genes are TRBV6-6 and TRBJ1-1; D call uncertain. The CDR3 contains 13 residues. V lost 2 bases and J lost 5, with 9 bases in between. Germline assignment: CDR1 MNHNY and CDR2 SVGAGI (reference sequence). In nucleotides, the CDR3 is TGTGCCAGCAGTTACGCCATGCGTACTGAAGCTTTCTTT. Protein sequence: CASSYAMRTEAFF.

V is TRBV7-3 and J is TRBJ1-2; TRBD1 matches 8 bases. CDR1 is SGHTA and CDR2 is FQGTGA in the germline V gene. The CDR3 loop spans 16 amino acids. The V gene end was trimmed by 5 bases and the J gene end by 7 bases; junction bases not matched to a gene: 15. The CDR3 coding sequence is TGTGCCAGCAGCCCCACGGGAACAGGGGGTCCATCTGGCTACACCTTC. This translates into CASSPTGTGGPSGYTF.

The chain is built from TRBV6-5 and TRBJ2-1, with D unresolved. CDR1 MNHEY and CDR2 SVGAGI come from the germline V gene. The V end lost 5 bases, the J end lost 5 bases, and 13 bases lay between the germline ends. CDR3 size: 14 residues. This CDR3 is CASSSRPRDNEQFF. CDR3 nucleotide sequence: TGTGCCAGCAGTAGCAGACCTCGGGACAATGAGCAGTTCTTC.

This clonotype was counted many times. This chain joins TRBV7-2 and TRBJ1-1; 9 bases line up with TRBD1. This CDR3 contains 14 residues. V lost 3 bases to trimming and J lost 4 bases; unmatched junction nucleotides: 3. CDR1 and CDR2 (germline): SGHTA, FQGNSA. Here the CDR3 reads CASSFGDRVTEAFF. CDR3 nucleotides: TGTGCCAGCAGCTTTGGGGACAGGGTCACTGAAGCTTTCTTT.

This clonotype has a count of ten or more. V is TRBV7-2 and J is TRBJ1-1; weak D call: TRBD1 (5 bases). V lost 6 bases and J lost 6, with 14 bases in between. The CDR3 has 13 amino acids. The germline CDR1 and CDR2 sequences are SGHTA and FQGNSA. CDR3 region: CASRRTAGAEAFF. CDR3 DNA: TGTGCCAGCAGACGTACCGCGGGGGCTGAAGCTTTCTTT.

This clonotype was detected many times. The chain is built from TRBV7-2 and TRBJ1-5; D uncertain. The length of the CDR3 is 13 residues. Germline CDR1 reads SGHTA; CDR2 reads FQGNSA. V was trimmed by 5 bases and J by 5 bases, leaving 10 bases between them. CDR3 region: CASSGARDQPQHF. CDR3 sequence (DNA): TGTGCCAGCAGCGGCGCCAGAGATCAGCCCCAGCATTTT.

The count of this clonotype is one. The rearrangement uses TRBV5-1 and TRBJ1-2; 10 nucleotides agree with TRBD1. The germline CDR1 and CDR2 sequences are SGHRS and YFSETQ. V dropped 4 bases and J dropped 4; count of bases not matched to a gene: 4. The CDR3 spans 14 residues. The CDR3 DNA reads TGCGCCAGCAGCCGGGGACAGGGGACCTATGGCTACACCTTC. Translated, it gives CASSRGQGTYGYTF.

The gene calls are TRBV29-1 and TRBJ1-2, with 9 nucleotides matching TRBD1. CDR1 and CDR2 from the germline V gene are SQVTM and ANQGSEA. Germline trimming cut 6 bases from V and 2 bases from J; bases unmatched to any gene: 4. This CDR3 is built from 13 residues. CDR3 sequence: CSVPDRGNYGYTF. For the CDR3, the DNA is TGCAGCGTACCGGACAGGGGAAACTATGGCTACACCTTC. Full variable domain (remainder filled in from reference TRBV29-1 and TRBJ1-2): SAVISQKPSRDICQRGTSLTIQCQVDSQVTMMFWYRQQPGQSLTLIATANQGSEATYESGFVIDKFPISRPNLTFSTLTVSNMSPEDSSIYLCSVPDRGNYGYTFGSGTRLTVV.

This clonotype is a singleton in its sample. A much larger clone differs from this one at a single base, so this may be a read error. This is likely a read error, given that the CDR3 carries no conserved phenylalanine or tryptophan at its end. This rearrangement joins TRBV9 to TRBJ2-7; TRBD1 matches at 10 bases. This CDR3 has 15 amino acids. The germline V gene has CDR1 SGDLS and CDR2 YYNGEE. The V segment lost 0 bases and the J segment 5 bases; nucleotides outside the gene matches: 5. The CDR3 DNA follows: TGTGCCAGCAGCGTAGAAGGGACAGGGGTTGACGAGCAGTACTAC. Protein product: CASSVEGTGVDEQYY.

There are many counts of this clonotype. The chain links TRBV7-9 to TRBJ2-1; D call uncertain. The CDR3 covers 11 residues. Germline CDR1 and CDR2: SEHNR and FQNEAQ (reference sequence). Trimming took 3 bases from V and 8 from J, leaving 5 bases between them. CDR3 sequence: CASSFPDEQFF. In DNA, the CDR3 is TGTGCCAGCAGCTTTCCAGATGAGCAGTTCTTC.

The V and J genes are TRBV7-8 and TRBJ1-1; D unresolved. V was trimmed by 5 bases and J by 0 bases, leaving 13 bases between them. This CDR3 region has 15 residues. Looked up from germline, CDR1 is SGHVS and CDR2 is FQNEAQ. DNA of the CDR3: TGTGCCAGCAGCGATCCGGCGGCCATGAACACTGAAGCTTTCTTT. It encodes CASSDPAAMNTEAFF. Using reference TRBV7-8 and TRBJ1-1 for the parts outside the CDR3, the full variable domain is GAGVSQSPRYKVAKRGQDVALRCDPISGHVSLFWYQQALGQGPEFLTYFQNEAQLDKSGLPSDRFFAERPEGSVSTLKIQRTQQEDSAVYLCASSDPAAMNTEAFFGQGTRLTVV.

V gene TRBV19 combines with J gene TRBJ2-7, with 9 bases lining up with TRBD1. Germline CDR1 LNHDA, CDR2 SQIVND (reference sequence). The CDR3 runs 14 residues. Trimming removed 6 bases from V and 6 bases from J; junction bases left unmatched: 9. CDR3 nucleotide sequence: TGTGCCAGTAGAAACACAGGGGGCAAGGTCGAGCAGTACTTC. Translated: CASRNTGGKVEQYF.

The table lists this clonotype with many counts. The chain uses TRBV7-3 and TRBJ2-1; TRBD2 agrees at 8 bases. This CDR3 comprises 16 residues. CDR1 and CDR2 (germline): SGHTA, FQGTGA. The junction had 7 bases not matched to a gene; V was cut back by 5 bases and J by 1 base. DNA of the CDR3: TGTGCCAGCAGCAACAGGGCGGGGGGATCCTACAATGAGCAGTTCTTC. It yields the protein CASSNRAGGSYNEQFF.

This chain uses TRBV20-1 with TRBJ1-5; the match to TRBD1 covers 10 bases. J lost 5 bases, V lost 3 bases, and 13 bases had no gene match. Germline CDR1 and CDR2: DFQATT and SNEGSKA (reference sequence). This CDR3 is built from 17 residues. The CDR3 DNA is TGCAGTGCTAGGCTGGACAGGGGGACCATGGGGTATCAGCCCCAGCATTTT. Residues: CSARLDRGTMGYQPQHF.

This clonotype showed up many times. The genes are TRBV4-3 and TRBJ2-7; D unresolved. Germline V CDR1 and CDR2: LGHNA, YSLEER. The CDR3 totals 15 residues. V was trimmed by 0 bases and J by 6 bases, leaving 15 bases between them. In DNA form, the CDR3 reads TGCGCCAGCAGCCAAGATCGCGTACCAAGTCTCGAGCAGTACTTC. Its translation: CASSQDRVPSLEQYF.

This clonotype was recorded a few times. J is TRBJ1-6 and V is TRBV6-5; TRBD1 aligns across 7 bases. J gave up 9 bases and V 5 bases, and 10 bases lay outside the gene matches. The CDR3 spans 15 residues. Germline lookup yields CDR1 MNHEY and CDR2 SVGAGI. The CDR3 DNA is TGTGCCAGCAGTCTAAGGGGAGGACAGGTTTCACCCCTCCACTTT. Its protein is CASSLRGGQVSPLHF.

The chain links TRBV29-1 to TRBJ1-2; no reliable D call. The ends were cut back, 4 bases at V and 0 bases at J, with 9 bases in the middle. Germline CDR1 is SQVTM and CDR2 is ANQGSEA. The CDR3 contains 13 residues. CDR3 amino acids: CSVATISNYGYTF. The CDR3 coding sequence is TGCAGCGTTGCCACCATCTCTAACTATGGCTACACCTTC. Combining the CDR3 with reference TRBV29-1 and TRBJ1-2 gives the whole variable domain SAVISQKPSRDICQRGTSLTIQCQVDSQVTMMFWYRQQPGQSLTLIATANQGSEATYESGFVIDKFPISRPNLTFSTLTVSNMSPEDSSIYLCSVATISNYGYTFGSGTRLTVV.

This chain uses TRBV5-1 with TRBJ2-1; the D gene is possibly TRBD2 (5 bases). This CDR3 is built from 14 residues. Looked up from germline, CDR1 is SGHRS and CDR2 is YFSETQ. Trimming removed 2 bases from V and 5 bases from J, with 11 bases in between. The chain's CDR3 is CASSLRTENNEQFF. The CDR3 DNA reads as TGCGCCAGCAGCTTAAGGACTGAGAACAATGAGCAGTTCTTC.

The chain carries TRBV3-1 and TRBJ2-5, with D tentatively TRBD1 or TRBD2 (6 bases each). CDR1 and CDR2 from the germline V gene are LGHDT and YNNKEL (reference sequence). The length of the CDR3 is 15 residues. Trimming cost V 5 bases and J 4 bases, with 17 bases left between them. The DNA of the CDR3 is TGTGCCAGCAGCTGGAGGGGGACGGTTGGAGAGACCCAGTACTTC. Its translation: CASSWRGTVGETQYF.

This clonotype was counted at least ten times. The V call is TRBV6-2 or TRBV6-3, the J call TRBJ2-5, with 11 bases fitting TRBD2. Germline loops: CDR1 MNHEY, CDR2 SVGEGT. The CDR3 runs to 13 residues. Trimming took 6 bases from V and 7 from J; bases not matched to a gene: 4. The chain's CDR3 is CASRPTSGGTQYF. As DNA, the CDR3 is TGTGCCAGCAGACCAACTAGCGGGGGGACCCAGTACTTC.

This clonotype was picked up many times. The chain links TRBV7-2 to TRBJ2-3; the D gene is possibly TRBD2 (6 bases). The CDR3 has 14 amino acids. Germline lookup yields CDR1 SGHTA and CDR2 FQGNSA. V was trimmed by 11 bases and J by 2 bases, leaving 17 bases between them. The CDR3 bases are TGTGCCGCCAGCGGTGCTAGCGTCACAGATACGCAGTATTTT. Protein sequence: CAASGASVTDTQYF.

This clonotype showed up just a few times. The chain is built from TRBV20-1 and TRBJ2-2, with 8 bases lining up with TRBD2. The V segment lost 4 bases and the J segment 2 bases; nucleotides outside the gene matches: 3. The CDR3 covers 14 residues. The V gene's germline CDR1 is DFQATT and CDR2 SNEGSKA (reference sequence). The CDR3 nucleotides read TGCAGTGCTACTAGCGGGTTAAACACCGGGGAGCTGTTTTTT. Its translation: CSATSGLNTGELFF.